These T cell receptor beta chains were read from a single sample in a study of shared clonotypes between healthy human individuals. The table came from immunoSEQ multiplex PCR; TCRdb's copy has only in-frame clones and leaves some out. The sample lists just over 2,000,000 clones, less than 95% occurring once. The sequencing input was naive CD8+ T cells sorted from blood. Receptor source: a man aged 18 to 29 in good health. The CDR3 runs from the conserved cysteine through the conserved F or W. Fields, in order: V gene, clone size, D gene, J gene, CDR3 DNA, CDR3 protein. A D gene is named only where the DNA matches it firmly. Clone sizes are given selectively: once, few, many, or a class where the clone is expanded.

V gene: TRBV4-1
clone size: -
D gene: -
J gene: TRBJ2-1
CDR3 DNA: TGCGCCAGTCTGATCGGGCTTGGGTTCCAAAATGAGCAGTTCTTC
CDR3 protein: CASLIGLGFQNEQFF

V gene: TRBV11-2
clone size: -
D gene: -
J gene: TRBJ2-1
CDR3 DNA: TGTGCCAGCAGCTTAGATATGGCAATAGGCGTGAACGAGCAGTTCTTC
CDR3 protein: CASSLDMAIGVNEQFF

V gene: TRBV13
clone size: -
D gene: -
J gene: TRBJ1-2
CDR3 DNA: TGTGCCAGCAGCTTAGTGACAGGAGAGTCGAACTATGGCTACACCTTC
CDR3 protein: CASSLVTGESNYGYTF

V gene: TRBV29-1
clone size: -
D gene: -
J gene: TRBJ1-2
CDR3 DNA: TGCAGCGTTGAGGGGGAGGGACCGGCTGGCTACACCTTC
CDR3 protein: CSVEGEGPAGYTF

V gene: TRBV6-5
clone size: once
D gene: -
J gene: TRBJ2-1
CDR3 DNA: TGTGCCAGCAGTTCCCCTCCCTTGGGGTATGAGCAGTTCTTC
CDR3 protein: CASSSPPLGYEQFF

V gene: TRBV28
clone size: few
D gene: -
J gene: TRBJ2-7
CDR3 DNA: TGTGCCAGCAATCCCTGGGGGGTCGAGCAGTACTTC
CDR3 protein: CASNPWGVEQYF

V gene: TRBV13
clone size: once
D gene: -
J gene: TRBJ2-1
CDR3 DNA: TGTGCCAGCAGGAGGGAGGCCCACATCAATGAGCAGTTCTTC
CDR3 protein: CASRREAHINEQFF

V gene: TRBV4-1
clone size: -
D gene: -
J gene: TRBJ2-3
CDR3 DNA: TGCGCCAGCAGCCAAGATCTAGGGGACCGTAATGATACGCAGTATTTT
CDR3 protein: CASSQDLGDRNDTQYF

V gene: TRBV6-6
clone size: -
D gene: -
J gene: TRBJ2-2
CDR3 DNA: TGTGCCAGCAGTTACTCGGGGGCCTACACCGGGGAGCTGTTTTTT
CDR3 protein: CASSYSGAYTGELFF

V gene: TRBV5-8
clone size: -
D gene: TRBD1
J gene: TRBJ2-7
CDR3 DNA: TGTGCCAGCAGCCTTGAGACAGGGACCTACGAGCAGTACTTC
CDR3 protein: CASSLETGTYEQYF

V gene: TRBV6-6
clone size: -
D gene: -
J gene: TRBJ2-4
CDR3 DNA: TGTGCCAGCAGTTACTCGGGGCATAAAAACATTCAGTACTTC
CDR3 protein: CASSYSGHKNIQYF

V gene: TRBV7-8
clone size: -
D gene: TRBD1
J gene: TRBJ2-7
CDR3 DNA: TGTGCCAGCAGCCCTTCGGGACAGGGCTACGAGCAGTACTTC
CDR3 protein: CASSPSGQGYEQYF

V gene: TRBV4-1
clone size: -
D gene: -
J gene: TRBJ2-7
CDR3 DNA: TGCGCCAGCAGCCAAGCTGATAGCGACTCCTACGAGCAGTACTTC
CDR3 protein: CASSQADSDSYEQYF

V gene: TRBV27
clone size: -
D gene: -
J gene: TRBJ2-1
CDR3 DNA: TGTGCCAGCAATACGGGCTCCGGGAATGAGCAGTTCTTC
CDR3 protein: CASNTGSGNEQFF

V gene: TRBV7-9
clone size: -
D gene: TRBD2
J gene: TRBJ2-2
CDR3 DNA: TGTGCCAGCAGCCTAGGGAGGGCCGGGGAGCTGTTTTTT
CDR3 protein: CASSLGRAGELFF

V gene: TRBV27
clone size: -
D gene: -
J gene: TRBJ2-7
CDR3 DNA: TGTGCCAGCAGTTTAGTTGGGGACGAGCAGTACTTC
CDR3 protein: CASSLVGDEQYF

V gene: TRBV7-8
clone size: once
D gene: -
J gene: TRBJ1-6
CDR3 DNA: TGTGCCAGCAGTTCCGGACCGGGGGTAATATTCAATTCACCCCTCCACTTT
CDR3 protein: CASSSGPGVIFNSPLHF

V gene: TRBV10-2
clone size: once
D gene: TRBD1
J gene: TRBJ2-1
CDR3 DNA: TGCGCCAGCAGCGGACAGGGGCAAGCCTACAATGAGCAGTTCTTC
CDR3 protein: CASSGQGQAYNEQFF

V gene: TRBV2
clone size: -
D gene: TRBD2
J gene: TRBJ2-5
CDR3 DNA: TGTGCCAGCAGTGTGACTAGCGGGGGATCCAATGATCAAGAGACCCAGTACTTC
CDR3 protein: CASSVTSGGSNDQETQYF

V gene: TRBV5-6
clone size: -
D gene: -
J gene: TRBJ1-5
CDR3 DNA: TGTGCCAGCAGCTCAGGGTGGCAGCAGCCCCAGCATTTT
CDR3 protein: CASSSGWQQPQHF

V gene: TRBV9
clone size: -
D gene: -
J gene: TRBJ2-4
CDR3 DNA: TGTGCCAGCAGCCCCGACGCAGGAGTAATTCAGTACTTC
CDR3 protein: CASSPDAGVIQYF

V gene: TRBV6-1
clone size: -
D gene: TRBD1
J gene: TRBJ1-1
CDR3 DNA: TGTGCCAGCAGTGACGGGACAGGTGGACCTGAAGCTTTCTTT
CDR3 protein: CASSDGTGGPEAFF

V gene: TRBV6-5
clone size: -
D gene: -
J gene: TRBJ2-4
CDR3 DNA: TGTGCCAGCAGTTCACCCCTTAGGCCCGGGGACATTCAGTACTTC
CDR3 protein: CASSSPLRPGDIQYF

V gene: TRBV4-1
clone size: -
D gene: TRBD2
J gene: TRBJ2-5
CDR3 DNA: TGCGCCAGCAGCCCTCCTCTCGGACTAGCGGGGAGCGAGACCCAGTACTTC
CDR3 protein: CASSPPLGLAGSETQYF

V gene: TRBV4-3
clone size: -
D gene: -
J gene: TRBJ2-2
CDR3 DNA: TGCGCCAGCAGCCAAGTCATGGGCAGGGAAGACGGGGAGCTGTTTTTT
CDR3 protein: CASSQVMGREDGELFF

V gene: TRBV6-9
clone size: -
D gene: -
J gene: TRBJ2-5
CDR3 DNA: TGTGCCAGCAGACCCTTGAGCCAAGAGACCCAGTACTTC
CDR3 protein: CASRPLSQETQYF

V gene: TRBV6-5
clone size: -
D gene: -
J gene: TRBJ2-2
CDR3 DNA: TGTGCCAGCAGTTACGGCGAAAACACCGGGGAGCTGTTTTTT
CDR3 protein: CASSYGENTGELFF

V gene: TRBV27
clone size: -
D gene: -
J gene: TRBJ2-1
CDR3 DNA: TGTGCCAGCAGCCCGGGGCTAACGGGGGCCGCATACAATGAGCAGTTCTTC
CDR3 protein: CASSPGLTGAAYNEQFF

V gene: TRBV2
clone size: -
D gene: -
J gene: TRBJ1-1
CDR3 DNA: TGTGCCAGCAAACCAGGAAGGGTTGAAGCTTTCTTT
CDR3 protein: CASKPGRVEAFF

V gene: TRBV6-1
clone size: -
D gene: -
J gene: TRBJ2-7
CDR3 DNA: TGTGCCAGCAGTGCGCCGACAGTTGCCTACGAGCAGTACTTC
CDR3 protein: CASSAPTVAYEQYF

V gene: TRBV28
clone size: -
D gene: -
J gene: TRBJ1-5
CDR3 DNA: TGTGCCAGCAGTTTATACAGTCATCAGCCCCAGCATTTT
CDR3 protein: CASSLYSHQPQHF

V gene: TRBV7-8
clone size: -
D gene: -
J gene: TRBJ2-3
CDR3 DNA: TGTGCCAGCAGCTTAGGGGTCCGTTCAGATACGCAGTATTTT
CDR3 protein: CASSLGVRSDTQYF

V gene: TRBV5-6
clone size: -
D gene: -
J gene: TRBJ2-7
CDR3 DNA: TGTGCCAGCAGCGACGGGAGCTCCTACGAGCAGTACTTC
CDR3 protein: CASSDGSSYEQYF

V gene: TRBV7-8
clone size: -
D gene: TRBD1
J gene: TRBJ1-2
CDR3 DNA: TGTGCCAGCAAGTTCGAGGGACAGGGGGCTATGAGTGGCTACACCTTC
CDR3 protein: CASKFEGQGAMSGYTF

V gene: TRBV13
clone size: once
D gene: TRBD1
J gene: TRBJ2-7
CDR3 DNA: TGTGCCAGCAGCCCTTGGAGGGACAGGGCCTACGAGCAGTACTTC
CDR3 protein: CASSPWRDRAYEQYF

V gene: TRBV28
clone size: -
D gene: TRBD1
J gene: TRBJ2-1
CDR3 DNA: TGTGCCACCTCCCAGGGGGCGGCCTACAATGAGCAGTTCTTC
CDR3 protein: CATSQGAAYNEQFF

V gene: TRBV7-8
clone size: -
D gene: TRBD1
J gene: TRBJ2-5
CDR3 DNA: TGTGCCAGCAGCAACCGACAGGGGTGGCGAGAGACCCAGTACTTC
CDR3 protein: CASSNRQGWRETQYF

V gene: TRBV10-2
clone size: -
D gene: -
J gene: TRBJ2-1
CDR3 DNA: TGCGCCACCTCAGAATATGGGGTCTCCTACAATGAGCAGTTCTTC
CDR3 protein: CATSEYGVSYNEQFF

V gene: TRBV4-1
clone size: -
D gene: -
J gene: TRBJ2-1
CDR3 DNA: TGCGCCAGCAGCCAAGATATGAGGGAGCAGTTCTTC
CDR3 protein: CASSQDMREQFF

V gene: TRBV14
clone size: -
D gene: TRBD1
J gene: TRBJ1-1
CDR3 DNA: TGTGCCAGCAGCCAAGATTCCGGGACAGGGGGAGCTTTCTTT
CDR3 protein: CASSQDSGTGGAFF

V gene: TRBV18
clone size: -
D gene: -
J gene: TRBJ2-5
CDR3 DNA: TGTGCCAGCTCACCCGACAACCAAGAGACCCAGTACTTC
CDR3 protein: CASSPDNQETQYF

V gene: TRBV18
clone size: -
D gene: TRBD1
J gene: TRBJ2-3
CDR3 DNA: TGTGCCAGCTCACCAGCGGGACAGGGGGCATTTTCAGATACGCAGTATTTT
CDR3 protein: CASSPAGQGAFSDTQYF

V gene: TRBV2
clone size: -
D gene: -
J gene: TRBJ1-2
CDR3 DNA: TGTGCCAGCAGTGACTCCTGGGGAGAGGGCTACACCTTC
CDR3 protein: CASSDSWGEGYTF

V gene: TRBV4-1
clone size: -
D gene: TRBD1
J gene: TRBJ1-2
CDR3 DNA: TGCGCCAGCAGCCCAGGGACAGTCATTAACTATGGCTACACCTTC
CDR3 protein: CASSPGTVINYGYTF

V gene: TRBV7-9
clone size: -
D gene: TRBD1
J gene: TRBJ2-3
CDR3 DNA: TGTGCCAGCAGCTTAGTTAGGGGACAGGGGATGGCAGATACGCAGTATTTT
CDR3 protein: CASSLVRGQGMADTQYF

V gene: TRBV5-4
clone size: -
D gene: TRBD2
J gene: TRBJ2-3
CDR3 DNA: TGTGCCAGCAGCCCAACTAGCGGCGGCGGGACAGATACGCAGTATTTT
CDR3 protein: CASSPTSGGGTDTQYF

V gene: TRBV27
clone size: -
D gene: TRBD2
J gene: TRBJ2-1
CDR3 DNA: TGTGCCAGCAGCCCAGGGACTAGCGGGGGAAAGGTCCACAATGAGCAGTTCTTC
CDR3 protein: CASSPGTSGGKVHNEQFF

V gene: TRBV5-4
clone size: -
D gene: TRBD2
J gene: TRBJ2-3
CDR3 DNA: TGTGCCAGCAGCTTGGGGGGACTAGCAGATACGCAGTATTTT
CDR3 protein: CASSLGGLADTQYF

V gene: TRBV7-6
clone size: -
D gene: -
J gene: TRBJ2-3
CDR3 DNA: TGTGCCAGCAGCTTAGCCAACAGGGCCCCCGCAGATACGCAGTATTTT
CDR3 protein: CASSLANRAPADTQYF

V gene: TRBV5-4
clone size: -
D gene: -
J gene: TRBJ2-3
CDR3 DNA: TGTGCCAGCAGCTCAGGATCTCTCGGCTTAGATACGCAGTATTTT
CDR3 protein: CASSSGSLGLDTQYF

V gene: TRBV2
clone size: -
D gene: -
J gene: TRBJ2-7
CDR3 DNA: TGTGCCAGCAGTGAAGCGCAGGGGAGGTTCGAGCAGTACTTC
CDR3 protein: CASSEAQGRFEQYF

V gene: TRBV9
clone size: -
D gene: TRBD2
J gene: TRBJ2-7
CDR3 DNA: TGTGCCAGCAGCGTAGACGGAGGCGGGGGGGCGCGGGAGCAGTACTTC
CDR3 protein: CASSVDGGGGAREQYF

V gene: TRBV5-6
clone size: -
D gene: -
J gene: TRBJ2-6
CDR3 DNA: TGTGCCAGCAGCTTGTTCGGGGCCGGGGCCAACGTCCTGACTTTC
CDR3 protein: CASSLFGAGANVLTF

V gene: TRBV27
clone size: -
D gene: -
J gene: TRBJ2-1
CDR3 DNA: TGTGCCAGCAGTTTGGGTGGCTCCTACAATGAGCAGTTCTTC
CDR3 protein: CASSLGGSYNEQFF

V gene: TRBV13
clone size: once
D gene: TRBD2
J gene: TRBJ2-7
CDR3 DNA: TGTGCCAGCAGCTCCCTCGGGACTAGCGGGGAGTACGAGCAGTACTTC
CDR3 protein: CASSSLGTSGEYEQYF